One T cell receptor beta chain is described in this entry. Its antigen is still unknown. The data were obtained in a study of long-term antiretroviral therapy in people with HIV. Study summary: Sampling started about a decade before the 2015 immediate-ART recommendation. Study outcomes and limitations: Relative to transplant donor controls, diversity remained lower despite increasing after ART.

Germline CDR1 reads MNHEY; CDR2 reads SMNVEV (reference sequence). Losses at the gene ends were 4 bases for V and 6 bases for J; bases not matched to a gene: 23. The CDR3 is 20 residues long. immunoSEQ v3.0 was run at survey level. Generated by immunoSEQ multiplex PCR, the TCRdb table keeps only in-frame clones and is missing some. The top ten hold roughly 5.9% of the sample, which has around 21,000 clones, roughly 85% seen once. The sequenced sample was unsorted PBMCs, obtained 0.2 years after starting antiretroviral therapy. This sequence joins TRBV27 and TRBJ2-3, with 9 bases that match TRBD2. This clonotype originated in a woman in her twenties or thirties with HIV. CDR3 sequence reads: CASSSSAARGGRYFHDTQYF. In nucleotides, the CDR3 is TGTGCCAGCAGTTCATCGGCGGCGCGGGGGGGCAGGTACTTCCACGATACGCAGTATTTT.